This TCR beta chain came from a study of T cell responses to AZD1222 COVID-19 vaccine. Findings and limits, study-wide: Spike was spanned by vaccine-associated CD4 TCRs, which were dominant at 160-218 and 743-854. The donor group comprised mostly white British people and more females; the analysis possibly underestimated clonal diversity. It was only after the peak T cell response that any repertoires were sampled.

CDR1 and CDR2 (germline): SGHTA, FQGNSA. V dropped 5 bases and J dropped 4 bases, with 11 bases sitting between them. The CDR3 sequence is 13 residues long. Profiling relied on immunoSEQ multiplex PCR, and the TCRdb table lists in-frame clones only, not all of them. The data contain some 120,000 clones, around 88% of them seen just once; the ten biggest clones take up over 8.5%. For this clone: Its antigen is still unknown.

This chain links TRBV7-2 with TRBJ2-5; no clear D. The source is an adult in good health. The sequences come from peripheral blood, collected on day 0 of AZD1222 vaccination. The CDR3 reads CASSQASGETQYF. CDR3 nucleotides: TGTGCCAGCAGCCAGGCCTCGGGAGAGACCCAGTACTTC.